The entry below gives a single T cell receptor (beta chain) sequence along with its context. The entry originates in a study of blood T cell repertoires in COVID-19. Background on the study: The cDNA or gDNA used as material had been derived from T cells, B-cell-depleted T cells, or PBMCs.

The protocol was immunoSEQ multiplex PCR, while the TCRdb copy is restricted to in-frame clones and leaves out a portion. The sample consists of roughly 70,000 clones, 80% to 90% of them appearing once. This TCR came from a man at least 80 years old with COVID-19, enrolled during active disease. The sequenced sample consisted of peripheral blood.

The CDR3 reads CASSLEGGYTF. CDR3 nucleotide sequence: TGTGCCAGCAGCTTGGAGGGAGGCTACACCTTC. This sequence joins TRBV13 and TRBJ1-2; the D is unclear. V shed 3 bases and J shed 8 bases, with 7 bases lying between them. Germline V lookup: CDR1 PRHDT, CDR2 FYEKMQ (reference sequence). The CDR3 loop spans 11 amino acids. The whole variable domain, remainder taken from reference TRBV13 and TRBJ1-2, is AAGVIQSPRHLIKEKRETATLKCYPIPRHDTVYWYQQGPGQDPQFLISFYEKMQSDKGSIPDRFSAQQFSDYHSELNMSSLELGDSALYFCASSLEGGYTFGSGTRLTVV.